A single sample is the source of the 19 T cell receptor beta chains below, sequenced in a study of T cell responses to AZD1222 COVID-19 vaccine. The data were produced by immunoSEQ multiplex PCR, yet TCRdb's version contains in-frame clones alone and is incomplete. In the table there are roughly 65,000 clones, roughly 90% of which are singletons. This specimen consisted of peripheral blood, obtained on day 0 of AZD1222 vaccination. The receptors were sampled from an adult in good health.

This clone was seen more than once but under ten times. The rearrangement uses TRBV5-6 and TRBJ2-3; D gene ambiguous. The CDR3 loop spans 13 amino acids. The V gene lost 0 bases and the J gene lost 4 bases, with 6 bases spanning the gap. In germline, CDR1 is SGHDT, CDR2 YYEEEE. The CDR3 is CASSLVLSDTQYF. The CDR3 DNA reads TGTGCCAGCAGCTTGGTGCTTTCAGATACGCAGTATTTT.

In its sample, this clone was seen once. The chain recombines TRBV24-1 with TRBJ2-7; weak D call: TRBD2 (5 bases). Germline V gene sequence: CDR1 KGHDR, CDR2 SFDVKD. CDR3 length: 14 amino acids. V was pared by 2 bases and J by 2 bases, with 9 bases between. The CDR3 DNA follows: TGTGCCACCAGTGATTCGAGGAGGACCTACGAGCAGTACTTC. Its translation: CATSDSRRTYEQYF.

The CDR3 spells CASSQDRAGSQHF. The CDR3, as DNA: TGTGCCAGCAGTCAGGACAGGGCAGGGTCCCAGCATTTT. The chain is built from TRBV2 and TRBJ1-5, with TRBD1 identical over 8 bases. J was trimmed by 11 bases and V by 5 bases; bases with no gene match: 8. CDR1 SNHLY and CDR2 FYNNEI come from the germline V gene. The CDR3 runs to 13 residues.

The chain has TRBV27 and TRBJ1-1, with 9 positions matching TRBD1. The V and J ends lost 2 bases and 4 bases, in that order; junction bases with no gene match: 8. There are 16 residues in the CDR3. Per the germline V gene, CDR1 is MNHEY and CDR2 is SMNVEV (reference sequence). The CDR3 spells CASSLRGTGSATEAFF. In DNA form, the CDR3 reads TGTGCCAGCAGTTTAAGGGGGACAGGGAGTGCCACTGAAGCTTTCTTT.

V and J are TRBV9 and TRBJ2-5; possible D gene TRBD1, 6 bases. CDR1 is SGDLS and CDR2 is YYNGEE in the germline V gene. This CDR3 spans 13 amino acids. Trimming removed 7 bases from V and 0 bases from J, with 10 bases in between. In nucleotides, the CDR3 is TGTGCCAGCGCAAGGGGGTACCAAGAGACCCAGTACTTC. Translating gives CASARGYQETQYF.

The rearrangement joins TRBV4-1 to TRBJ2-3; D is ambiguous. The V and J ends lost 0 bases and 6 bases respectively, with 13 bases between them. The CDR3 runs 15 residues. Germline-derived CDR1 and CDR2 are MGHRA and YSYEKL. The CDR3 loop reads CASSQEGPRKDTQYF. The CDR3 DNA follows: TGCGCCAGCAGCCAAGAGGGCCCTAGAAAGGATACGCAGTATTTT.

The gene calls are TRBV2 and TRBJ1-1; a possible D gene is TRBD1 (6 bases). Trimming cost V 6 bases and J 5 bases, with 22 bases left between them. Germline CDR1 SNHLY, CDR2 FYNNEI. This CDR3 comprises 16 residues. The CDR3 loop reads CASRDDDRGLETEAFF. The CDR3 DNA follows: TGTGCCAGCAGGGACGATGACCGGGGGCTTGAAACTGAAGCTTTCTTT. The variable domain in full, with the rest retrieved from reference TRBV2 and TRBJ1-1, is EPEVTQTPSHQVTQMGQEVILRCVPISNHLYFYWYRQILGQKVEFLVSFYNNEISEKSEIFDDQFSVERPDGSNFTLKIRSTKLEDSAMYFCASRDDDRGLETEAFFGQGTRLTVV.

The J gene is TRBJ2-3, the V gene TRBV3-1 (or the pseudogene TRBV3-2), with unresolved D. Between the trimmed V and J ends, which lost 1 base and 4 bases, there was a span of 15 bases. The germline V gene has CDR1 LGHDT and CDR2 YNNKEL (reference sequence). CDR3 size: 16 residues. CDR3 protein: CASSQGAPKRADTQYF. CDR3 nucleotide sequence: TGTGCCAGCAGCCAAGGAGCGCCAAAACGGGCAGATACGCAGTATTTT.

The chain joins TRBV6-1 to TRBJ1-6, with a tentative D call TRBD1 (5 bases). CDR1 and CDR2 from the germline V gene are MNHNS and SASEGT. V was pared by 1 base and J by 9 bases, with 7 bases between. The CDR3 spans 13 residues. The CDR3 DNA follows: TGTGCCAGCAGTGAAGAGCAGGGTTCACCCCTCCACTTT. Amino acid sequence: CASSEEQGSPLHF.

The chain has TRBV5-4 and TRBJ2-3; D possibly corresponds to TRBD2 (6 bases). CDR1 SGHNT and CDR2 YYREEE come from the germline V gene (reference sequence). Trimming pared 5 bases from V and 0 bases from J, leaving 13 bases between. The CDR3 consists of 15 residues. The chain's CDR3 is CASSWRGQSTDTQYF. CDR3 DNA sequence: TGTGCCAGCAGTTGGCGGGGCCAGAGCACAGATACGCAGTATTTT.

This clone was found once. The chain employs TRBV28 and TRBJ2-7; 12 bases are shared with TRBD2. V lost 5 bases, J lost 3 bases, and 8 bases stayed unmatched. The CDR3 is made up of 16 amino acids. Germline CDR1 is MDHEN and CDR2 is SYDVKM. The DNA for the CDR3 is TGTGCCAGCAGTCCGACTAGCGGGGGACGCTACTACGAGCAGTACTTC. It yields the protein CASSPTSGGRYYEQYF.

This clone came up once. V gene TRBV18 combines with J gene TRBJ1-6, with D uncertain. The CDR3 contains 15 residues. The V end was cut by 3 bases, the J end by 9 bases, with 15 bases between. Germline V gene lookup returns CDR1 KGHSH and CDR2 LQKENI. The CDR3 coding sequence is TGTGCCAGCTCACCCCCGCCGGGGTCGAGTTCACCCCTCCACTTT. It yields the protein CASSPPPGSSSPLHF.

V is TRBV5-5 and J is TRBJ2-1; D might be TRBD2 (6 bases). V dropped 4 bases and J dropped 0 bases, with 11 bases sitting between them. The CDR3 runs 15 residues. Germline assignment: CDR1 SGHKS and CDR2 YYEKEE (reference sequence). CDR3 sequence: CASSLSGSSYNEQFF. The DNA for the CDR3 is TGTGCCAGCAGCCTTAGCGGAAGCTCCTACAATGAGCAGTTCTTC.

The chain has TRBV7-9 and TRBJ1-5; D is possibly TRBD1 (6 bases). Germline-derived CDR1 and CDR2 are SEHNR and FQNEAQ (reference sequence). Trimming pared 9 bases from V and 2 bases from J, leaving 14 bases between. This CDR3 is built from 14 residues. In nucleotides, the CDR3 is TGTGCCAGTTCACAGGGTTCTGGCAATCAGCCCCAGCATTTT. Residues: CASSQGSGNQPQHF.

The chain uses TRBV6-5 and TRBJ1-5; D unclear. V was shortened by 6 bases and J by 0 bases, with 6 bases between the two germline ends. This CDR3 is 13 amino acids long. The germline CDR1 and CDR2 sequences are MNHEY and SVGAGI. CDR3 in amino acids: CASRPYSNQPQHF. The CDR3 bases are TGTGCCAGCAGGCCGTATAGCAATCAGCCCCAGCATTTT.

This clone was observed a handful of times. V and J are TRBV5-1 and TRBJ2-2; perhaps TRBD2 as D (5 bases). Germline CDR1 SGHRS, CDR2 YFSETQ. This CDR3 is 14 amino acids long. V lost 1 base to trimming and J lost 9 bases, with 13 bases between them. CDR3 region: CASSLSGAGRELFF. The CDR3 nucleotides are TGCGCCAGCAGCTTGAGTGGTGCGGGCAGGGAGCTGTTTTTT.

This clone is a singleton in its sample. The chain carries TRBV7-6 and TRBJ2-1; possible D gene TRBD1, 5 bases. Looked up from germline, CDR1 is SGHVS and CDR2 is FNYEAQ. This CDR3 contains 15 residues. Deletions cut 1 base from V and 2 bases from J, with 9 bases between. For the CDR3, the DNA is TGTGCCAGCAGCTTAGTGGCAGGGACCTACAATGAGCAGTTCTTC. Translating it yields CASSLVAGTYNEQFF.

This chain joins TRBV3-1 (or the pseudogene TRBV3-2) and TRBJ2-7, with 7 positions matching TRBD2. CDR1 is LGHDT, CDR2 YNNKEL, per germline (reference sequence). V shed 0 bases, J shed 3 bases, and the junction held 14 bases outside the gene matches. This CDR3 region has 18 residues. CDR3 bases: TGTGCCAGCAGCCAAGAAAGGCTAAGGGCTAGCGGAGGCTACGAGCAGTACTTC. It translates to CASSQERLRASGGYEQYF.

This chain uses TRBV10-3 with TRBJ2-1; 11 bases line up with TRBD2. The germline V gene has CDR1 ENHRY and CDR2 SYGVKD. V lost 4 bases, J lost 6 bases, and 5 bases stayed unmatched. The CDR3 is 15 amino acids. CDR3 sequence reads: CAISVTSGTRNEQFF. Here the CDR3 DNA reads TGTGCCATCAGTGTGACTAGCGGGACGCGCAATGAGCAGTTCTTC.